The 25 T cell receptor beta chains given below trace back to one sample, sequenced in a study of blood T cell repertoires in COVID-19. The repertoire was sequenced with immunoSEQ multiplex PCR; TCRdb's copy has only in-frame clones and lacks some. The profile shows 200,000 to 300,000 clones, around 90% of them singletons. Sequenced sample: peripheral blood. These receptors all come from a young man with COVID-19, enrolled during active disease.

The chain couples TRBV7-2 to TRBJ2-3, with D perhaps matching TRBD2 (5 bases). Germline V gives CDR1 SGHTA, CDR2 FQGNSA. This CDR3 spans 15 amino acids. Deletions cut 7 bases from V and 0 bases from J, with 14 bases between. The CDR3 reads CASTPEPGSTDTQYF. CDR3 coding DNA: TGTGCCAGCACCCCCGAACCGGGAAGCACAGATACGCAGTATTTT.

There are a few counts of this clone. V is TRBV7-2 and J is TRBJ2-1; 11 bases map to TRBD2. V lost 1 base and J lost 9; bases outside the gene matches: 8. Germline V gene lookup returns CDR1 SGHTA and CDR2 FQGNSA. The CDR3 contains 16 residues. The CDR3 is CASSLGSGGALFEQFF. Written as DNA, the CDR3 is TGTGCCAGCAGCTTAGGTAGCGGGGGGGCATTGTTTGAGCAGTTCTTC.

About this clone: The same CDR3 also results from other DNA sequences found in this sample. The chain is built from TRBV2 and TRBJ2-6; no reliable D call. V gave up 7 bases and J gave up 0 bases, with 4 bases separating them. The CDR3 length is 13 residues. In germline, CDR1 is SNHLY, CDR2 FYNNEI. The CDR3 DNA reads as TGTGCCAGCACTTCCTCTGGGGCCAACGTCCTGACTTTC. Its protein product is CASTSSGANVLTF.

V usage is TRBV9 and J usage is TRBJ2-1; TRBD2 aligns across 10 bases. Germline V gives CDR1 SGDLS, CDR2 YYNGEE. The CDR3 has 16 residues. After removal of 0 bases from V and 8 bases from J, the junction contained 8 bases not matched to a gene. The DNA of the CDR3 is TGTGCCAGCAGCGTAGTCGGGCTAGCGGGGGTGGATGAGCAGTTCTTC. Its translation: CASSVVGLAGVDEQFF.

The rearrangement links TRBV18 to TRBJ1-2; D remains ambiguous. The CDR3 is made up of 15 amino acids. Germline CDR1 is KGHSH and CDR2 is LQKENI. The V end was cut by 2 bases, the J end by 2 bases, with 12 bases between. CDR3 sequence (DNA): TGTGCCAGCTCACCATTTGAACGGGGAAACTATGGCTACACCTTC. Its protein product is CASSPFERGNYGYTF.

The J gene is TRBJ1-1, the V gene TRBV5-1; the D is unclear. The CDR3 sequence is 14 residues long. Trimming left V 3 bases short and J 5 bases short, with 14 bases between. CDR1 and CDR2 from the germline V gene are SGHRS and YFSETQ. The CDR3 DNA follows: TGCGCCAGCAGCTCGGCTAGGGAGGGTACTGAAGCTTTCTTT. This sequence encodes CASSSAREGTEAFF.

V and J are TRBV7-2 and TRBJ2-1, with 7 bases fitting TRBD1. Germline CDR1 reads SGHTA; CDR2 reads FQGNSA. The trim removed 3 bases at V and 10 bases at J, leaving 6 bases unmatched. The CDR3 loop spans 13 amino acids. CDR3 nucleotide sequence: TGTGCCAGCAGCTTTGACAGGGCACGAGAGCAGTTCTTC. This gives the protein CASSFDRAREQFF. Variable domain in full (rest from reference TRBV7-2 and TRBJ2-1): GAGVSQSPSNKVTEKGKDVELRCDPISGHTALYWYRQSLGQGLEFLIYFQGNSAPDKSGLPSDRFSAERTGGSVSTLTIQRTQQEDSAVYLCASSFDRAREQFFGPGTRLTVL.

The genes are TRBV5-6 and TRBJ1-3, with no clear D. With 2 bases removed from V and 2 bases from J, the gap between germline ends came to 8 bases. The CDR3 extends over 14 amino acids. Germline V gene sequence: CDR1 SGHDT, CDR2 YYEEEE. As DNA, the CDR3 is TGTGCCAGCAGCTTAGAGGGAACTGGAAACACCATATATTTT. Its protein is CASSLEGTGNTIYF.

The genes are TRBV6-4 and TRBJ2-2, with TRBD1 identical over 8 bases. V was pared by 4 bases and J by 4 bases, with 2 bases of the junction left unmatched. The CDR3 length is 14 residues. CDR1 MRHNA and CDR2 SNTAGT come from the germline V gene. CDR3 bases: TGTGCCAGCAGTGCAGACAGGGGCACCGGGGAGCTGTTTTTT. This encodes CASSADRGTGELFF.

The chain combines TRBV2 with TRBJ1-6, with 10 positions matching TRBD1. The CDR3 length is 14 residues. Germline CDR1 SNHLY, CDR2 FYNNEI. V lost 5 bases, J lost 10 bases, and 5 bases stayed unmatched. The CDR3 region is CASSSGTGVSPLHF. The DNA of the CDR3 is TGTGCCAGCAGTTCCGGGACAGGGGTGTCACCCCTCCACTTT. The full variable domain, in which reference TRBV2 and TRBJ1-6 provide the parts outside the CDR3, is EPEVTQTPSHQVTQMGQEVILRCVPISNHLYFYWYRQILGQKVEFLVSFYNNEISEKSEIFDDQFSVERPDGSNFTLKIRSTKLEDSAMYFCASSSGTGVSPLHFGNGTRLTVT.

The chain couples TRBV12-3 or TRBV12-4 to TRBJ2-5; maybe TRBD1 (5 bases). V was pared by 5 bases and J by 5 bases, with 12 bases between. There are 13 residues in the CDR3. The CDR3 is CASSVTVTETQYF. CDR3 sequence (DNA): TGTGCCAGCAGTGTGACAGTCACCGAGACCCAGTACTTC.

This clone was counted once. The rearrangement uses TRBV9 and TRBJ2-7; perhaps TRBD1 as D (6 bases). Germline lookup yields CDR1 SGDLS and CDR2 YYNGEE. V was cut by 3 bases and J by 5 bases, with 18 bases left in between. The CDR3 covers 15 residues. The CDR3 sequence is CASSALTGSFHEQYF. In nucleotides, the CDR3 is TGTGCCAGCAGCGCCCTGACAGGCTCCTTTCACGAGCAGTACTTC.

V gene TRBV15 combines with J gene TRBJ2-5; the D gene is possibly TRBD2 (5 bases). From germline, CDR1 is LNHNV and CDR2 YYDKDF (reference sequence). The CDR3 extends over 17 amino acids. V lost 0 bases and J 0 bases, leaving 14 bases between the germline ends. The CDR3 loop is CATSRDGPADHQETQYF. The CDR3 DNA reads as TGTGCCACCAGCAGAGATGGGCCAGCGGACCACCAAGAGACCCAGTACTTC. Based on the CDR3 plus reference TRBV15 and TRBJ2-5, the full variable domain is DAMVIQNPRYQVTQFGKPVTLSCSQTLNHNVMYWYQQKSSQAPKLLFHYYDKDFNNEADTPDNFQSRRPNTSFCFLDIRSPGLGDTAMYLCATSRDGPADHQETQYFGPGTRLLVL.

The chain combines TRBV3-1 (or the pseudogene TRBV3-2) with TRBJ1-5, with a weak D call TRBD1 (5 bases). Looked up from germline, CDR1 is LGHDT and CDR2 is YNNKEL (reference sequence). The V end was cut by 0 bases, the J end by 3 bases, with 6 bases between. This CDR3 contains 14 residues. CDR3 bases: TGTGCCAGCAGCCAAGACAGGGTCAATCAGCCCCAGCATTTT. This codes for CASSQDRVNQPQHF.

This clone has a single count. The CDR3: CLSTGATNEKLFF. The CDR3, as DNA: TGTCTGAGCACGGGGGCAACTAATGAAAAACTGTTTTTT. The chain recombines TRBV27 with TRBJ1-4, with D possibly being TRBD1 (5 bases). Per germline, CDR1 MNHEY and CDR2 SMNVEV (reference sequence). The CDR3 runs 13 residues.

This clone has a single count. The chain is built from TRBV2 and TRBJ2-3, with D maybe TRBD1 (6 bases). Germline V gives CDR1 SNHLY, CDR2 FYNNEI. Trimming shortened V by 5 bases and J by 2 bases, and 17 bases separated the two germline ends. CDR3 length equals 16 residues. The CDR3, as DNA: TGTGCCAGCAGTTTAGGACAGCCTCCTAACACAGATACGCAGTATTTT. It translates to CASSLGQPPNTDTQYF.

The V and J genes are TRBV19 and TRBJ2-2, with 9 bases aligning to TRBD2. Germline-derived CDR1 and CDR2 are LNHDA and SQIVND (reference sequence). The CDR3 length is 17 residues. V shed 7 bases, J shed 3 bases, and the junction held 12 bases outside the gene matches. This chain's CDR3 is CASMTRGGGFDTGELFF. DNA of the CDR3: TGTGCCAGTATGACGCGGGGGGGCGGTTTTGACACCGGGGAGCTGTTTTTT.

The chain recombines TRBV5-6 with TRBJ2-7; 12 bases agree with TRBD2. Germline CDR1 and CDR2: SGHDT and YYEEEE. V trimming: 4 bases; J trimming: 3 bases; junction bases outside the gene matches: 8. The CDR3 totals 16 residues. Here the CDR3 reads CASSQAPSGGVYEQYF. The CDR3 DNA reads TGTGCCAGCAGCCAGGCCCCTAGCGGGGGGGTCTACGAGCAGTACTTC.

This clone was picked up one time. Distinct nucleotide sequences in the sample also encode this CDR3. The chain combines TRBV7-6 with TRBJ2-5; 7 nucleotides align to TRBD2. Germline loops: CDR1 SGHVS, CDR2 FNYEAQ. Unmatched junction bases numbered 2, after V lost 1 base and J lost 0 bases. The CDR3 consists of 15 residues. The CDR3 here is CASSLGGGDQETQYF. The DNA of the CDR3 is TGTGCCAGCAGCTTAGGTGGGGGGGACCAAGAGACCCAGTACTTC.

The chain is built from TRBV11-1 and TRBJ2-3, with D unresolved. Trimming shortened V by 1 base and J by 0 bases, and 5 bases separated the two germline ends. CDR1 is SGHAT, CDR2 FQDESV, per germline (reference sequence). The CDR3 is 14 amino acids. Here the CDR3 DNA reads TGTGCCAGCAGCTTAGTATCTAGCACAGATACGCAGTATTTT. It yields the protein CASSLVSSTDTQYF.

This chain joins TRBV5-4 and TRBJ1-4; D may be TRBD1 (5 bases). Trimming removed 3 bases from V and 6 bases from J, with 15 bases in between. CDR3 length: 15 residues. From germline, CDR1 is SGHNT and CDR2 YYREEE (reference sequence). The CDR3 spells CASSSTGESDEKLFF. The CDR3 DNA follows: TGTGCCAGCAGCTCTACGGGGGAGAGCGATGAAAAACTGTTTTTT.

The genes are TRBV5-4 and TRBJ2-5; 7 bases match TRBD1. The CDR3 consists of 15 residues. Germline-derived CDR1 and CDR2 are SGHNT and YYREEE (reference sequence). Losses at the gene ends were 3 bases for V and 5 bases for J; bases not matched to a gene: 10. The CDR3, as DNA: TGTGCCAGCAGCTCTGGGACAGTAAATTGGGAGACCCAGTACTTC. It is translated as CASSSGTVNWETQYF.

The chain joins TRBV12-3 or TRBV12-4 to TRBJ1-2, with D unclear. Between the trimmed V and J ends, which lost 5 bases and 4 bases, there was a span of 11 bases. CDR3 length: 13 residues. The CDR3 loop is CASSLDGSYGYTF. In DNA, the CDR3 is TGTGCCAGCAGTCTGGACGGGAGCTATGGCTACACCTTC.

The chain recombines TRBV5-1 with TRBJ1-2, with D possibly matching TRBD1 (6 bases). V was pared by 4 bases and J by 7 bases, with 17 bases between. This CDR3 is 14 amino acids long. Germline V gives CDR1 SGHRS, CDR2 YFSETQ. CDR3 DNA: TGCGCCAGCAGCAAGCTACAGGGAAACCCTGGCTACACCTTC. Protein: CASSKLQGNPGYTF. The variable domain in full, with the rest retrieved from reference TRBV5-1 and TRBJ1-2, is KAGVTQTPRYLIKTRGQQVTLSCSPISGHRSVSWYQQTPGQGLQFLFEYFSETQRNKGNFPGRFSGRQFSNSRSEMNVSTLELGDSALYLCASSKLQGNPGYTFGSGTRLTVV.

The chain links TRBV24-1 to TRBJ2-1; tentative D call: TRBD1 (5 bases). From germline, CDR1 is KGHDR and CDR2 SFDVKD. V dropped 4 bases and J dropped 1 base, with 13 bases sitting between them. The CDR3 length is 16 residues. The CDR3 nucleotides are TGTGCCACCAGTGACTCGGTTAAGGGGTCCTACAATGAGCAGTTCTTC. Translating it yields CATSDSVKGSYNEQFF.